The clone carrying this T cell receptor (beta chain) is medium-sized (0.01 to 0.1%) within its sample. This record comes from a study of early T cells in non-severe SARS-CoV-2 infection. The CDR3 length is 16 residues. CDR1 is SEHNR and CDR2 is FQNEAQ in the germline V gene (reference sequence). V trimming: 3 bases; J trimming: 6 bases; junction bases outside the gene matches: 7. Unique molecular identifiers (one per individual cDNA molecule) were attached. Each CDR3 protein gets one entry after TCRdb re-called the 5' RACE reads with MiXCR. The sample holds tens of thousands of distinct CDR3 sequences, about 4.9% seen once.

This specimen was whole blood, taken at baseline. The sequence came from an adult who was a healthcare worker with PCR-confirmed SARS-CoV-2 infection or an uninfected control (not recorded which). The chain is built from TRBV7-9 and TRBJ2-1; 11 bases are a match to TRBD2. The CDR3 nucleotides read TGTGCCAGCAGCTTCCCCGGGACTAGCGGAGGCAATGAGCAGTTCTTC. Its protein is CASSFPGTSGGNEQFF.